The 22 T cell receptor beta chains below were found in one sample sequenced in a study of shared clonotypes between healthy human individuals. TCRdb keeps only in-frame clones here, not all; method: immunoSEQ multiplex PCR. Seen here are hundreds of thousands of clones, 96% observed once, and the top ten hold about 0.054%. Sequences were obtained from naive CD4+ T cells sorted from blood. The subset here: CD45RA+ positively selected. These receptors were taken from a woman aged 25 to 39 in good health.

This chain uses TRBV4-2 with TRBJ2-7; D is unclear. The V end was cut by 0 bases, the J end by 0 bases, with 9 bases between. The germline gives CDR1 LGHNA, CDR2 YNFKEQ. CDR3 size: 15 residues. Written as DNA, the CDR3 is TGTGCCAGCAGCCAAGATGCCTTCGGCTCCTACGAGCAGTACTTC. Its translation is CASSQDAFGSYEQYF.

The chain links TRBV4-1 to TRBJ2-7, with D tentatively TRBD1 or TRBD2 (5 bases each). The germline V and J ends were trimmed by 2 bases and 4 bases, with 27 bases remaining between them. This CDR3 contains 19 residues. Germline V lookup: CDR1 MGHRA, CDR2 YSYEKL. The CDR3 DNA is TGCGCCAGCAGCCAACAAGCCCACAGCCGGGACGGCCGTCTTTACGAGCAGTACTTC. The encoded protein is CASSQQAHSRDGRLYEQYF.

The table lists this clone with a count of one. The genes are TRBV5-4 and TRBJ2-3; D ambiguous. The V gene lost 3 bases and the J gene lost 1 base, with 9 bases spanning the gap. The germline CDR1 and CDR2 sequences are SGHNT and YYREEE (reference sequence). The CDR3 extends over 14 amino acids. CDR3 amino acids: CASSSNAGTDTQYF. CDR3 nucleotide sequence: TGTGCCAGCAGCTCGAACGCTGGCACAGATACGCAGTATTTT.

The chain is built from TRBV27 and TRBJ2-7; TRBD2 agrees at 9 bases. The CDR3 sequence is 16 residues long. Trimming at V came to 7 bases and at J to 2 bases, leaving 12 bases not matched to a gene. The germline V gene has CDR1 MNHEY and CDR2 SMNVEV (reference sequence). Here the CDR3 reads CASKRTSARETYEQYF. In nucleotides, the CDR3 is TGTGCCAGCAAAAGGACTAGCGCGAGGGAAACCTACGAGCAGTACTTC.

Of note for this clone: One end of the junction varies from germline; a read error may be responsible. V usage is TRBV27 and J usage is TRBJ1-5; the match to TRBD1 covers 7 bases. The germline V gene has CDR1 MNHEY and CDR2 SMNVEV (reference sequence). The length of the CDR3 is 17 residues. The CDR3 DNA reads TGTGCCAGCCTCCCTGACGCCAGGACAGGTAGCTATCAGCCCCAGCATTTT. Protein sequence: CASLPDARTGSYQPQHF.

J is TRBJ2-1 and V is TRBV27; D might be TRBD1 (6 bases). The germline V gene encodes CDR1 MNHEY and CDR2 SMNVEV (reference sequence). The CDR3 is 18 amino acids. Between the trimmed V and J ends, which lost 6 bases and 1 base, there was a span of 22 bases. CDR3 residues: CASSPGFLRDRSYNEQFF. CDR3 DNA sequence: TGTGCCAGCAGCCCAGGGTTCCTACGCGACAGGTCCTACAATGAGCAGTTCTTC.

This chain uses TRBV18 with TRBJ1-1; 9 bases agree with TRBD1. The germline gives CDR1 KGHSH, CDR2 LQKENI. V lost 2 bases and J lost 6; bases outside the gene matches: 7. This CDR3 spans 15 amino acids. CDR3 sequence reads: CASSPEGQGLAEAFF. CDR3 in DNA: TGTGCCAGCTCACCAGAGGGACAGGGCCTCGCTGAAGCTTTCTTT.

With regard to this clone: The same CDR3 can be traced to other DNA sequences in this sample. This chain links TRBV5-1 with TRBJ2-3, with D uncertain. CDR3 length equals 12 residues. Germline lookup yields CDR1 SGHRS and CDR2 YFSETQ. V lost 2 bases and J 2 bases, leaving 3 bases between the germline ends. As DNA, the CDR3 is TGCGCCAGCAGCTTAACCACAGATACGCAGTATTTT. Translating gives CASSLTTDTQYF.

The genes are TRBV29-1 and TRBJ2-1, with D hard to call. V lost 3 bases and J 8 bases, leaving 14 bases between the germline ends. Per germline, CDR1 SQVTM and CDR2 ANQGSEA. This CDR3 is built from 13 residues. DNA of the CDR3: TGCAGCGTTGATCCTACCATAAGCGATGAGCAGTTCTTC. It specifies CSVDPTISDEQFF.

This sequence joins TRBV19 and TRBJ2-2; D perhaps matches TRBD2 (6 bases). Germline loops: CDR1 LNHDA, CDR2 SQIVND (reference sequence). V was cut by 11 bases and J by 3 bases, with 19 bases left in between. The CDR3 length is 15 residues. The CDR3 is CARHGRRAHTGELFF. DNA of the CDR3: TGTGCCCGCCATGGCAGGAGGGCTCACACCGGGGAGCTGTTTTTT.

The genes are TRBV25-1 and TRBJ2-1; D might be TRBD2 (6 bases). This CDR3 has 16 amino acids. The V gene's germline CDR1 is MGHDK and CDR2 SYGVNS. Trimming stripped 1 base from V and 3 bases from J, with 13 bases between. The CDR3 loop reads CASSESRGRDYNEQFF. CDR3 bases: TGTGCCAGCAGTGAATCACGGGGGAGAGACTACAATGAGCAGTTCTTC.

The chain couples TRBV5-1 to TRBJ2-3; D not certain. V was shortened by 5 bases and J by 1 base, with 11 bases between the two germline ends. Germline V lookup: CDR1 SGHRS, CDR2 YFSETQ. This CDR3 spans 14 amino acids. This CDR3 reads CASRGILGTDTQYF. CDR3 in DNA: TGCGCCAGCAGGGGAATACTTGGCACAGATACGCAGTATTTT.

The chain uses TRBV10-1 and TRBJ1-1; D unclear. The CDR3 loop spans 13 amino acids. Trimming pared 3 bases from V and 0 bases from J, leaving 5 bases between. In germline, CDR1 is WNHNN, CDR2 SYGVQD (reference sequence). The CDR3 DNA is TGCGCCAGCAGTGACGCCTTGAACACTGAAGCTTTCTTT. It specifies CASSDALNTEAFF.

CDR3 sequence (DNA): TGTGCCAGCAGCGTCGGCAGGGCCACTGAAGCTTTCTTT. Translation gives CASSVGRATEAFF. The chain couples TRBV9 to TRBJ1-1, with D perhaps matching TRBD1 (5 bases). CDR1 and CDR2 (germline): SGDLS, YYNGEE. There are 13 residues in the CDR3. Trimming pared 2 bases from V and 4 bases from J, leaving 9 bases between.

This clone was detected once. The chain recombines TRBV25-1 with TRBJ2-7, with D hard to call. Trimming shortened V by 5 bases and J by 5 bases, and 22 bases separated the two germline ends. In germline, CDR1 is MGHDK, CDR2 SYGVNS. The CDR3 totals 16 residues. The CDR3 DNA sequence: TGTGCCAGCAGTCCACCCCGACTCAGGAATGGCGACGAGCAGTACTTC. Amino acid sequence: CASSPPRLRNGDEQYF.

The rearrangement links TRBV19 to TRBJ2-1, with D unresolved. V shed 7 bases and J shed 0 bases, with 7 bases lying between them. Germline V lookup: CDR1 LNHDA, CDR2 SQIVND (reference sequence). This CDR3 region has 13 residues. CDR3 residues: CASNPGSYNEQFF. DNA of the CDR3: TGTGCCAGTAATCCAGGCTCCTACAATGAGCAGTTCTTC.

J is TRBJ2-1 and V is TRBV13; 8 bases align to TRBD2. The CDR3 loop spans 16 amino acids. V lost 4 bases, J lost 8 bases, and 13 bases stayed unmatched. The germline V gene has CDR1 PRHDT and CDR2 FYEKMQ (reference sequence). CDR3 sequence (DNA): TGTGCCAGCAGCTCCCTTCGCCAGCGGGAGTTAGATGAGCAGTTCTTC. Translation: CASSSLRQRELDEQFF.

About this clone: The junction does not match germline at one end; this may be a read error. This rearrangement joins TRBV5-3 to TRBJ2-7; the D gene is possibly TRBD1 (6 bases). TRBV5-3 is identified as an open reading frame with a role that is uncertain. This CDR3 is built from 13 residues. The chain's CDR3 is CASSLDRAYEQYF. The CDR3, as DNA: TGTGCCAGCAGCTTGGACAGAGCCTACGAGCAGTACTTC.

This CDR3 reads CANVFAGVDEQYF. The CDR3 DNA reads TGCGCCAACGTCTTCGCGGGAGTGGACGAGCAGTACTTC. The J gene is TRBJ2-7, the V gene TRBV10-1, with 7 positions matching TRBD2. Germline CDR1 reads WNHNN; CDR2 reads SYGVQD (reference sequence). Trimming cost V 10 bases and J 5 bases; bases outside gene matches: 11. This CDR3 is built from 13 residues.

V gene TRBV6-5 combines with J gene TRBJ2-7; TRBD2 agrees at 7 bases. The CDR3 runs to 14 residues. Germline trimming cut 2 bases from V and 7 bases from J; bases unmatched to any gene: 8. CDR1 is MNHEY and CDR2 is SVGAGI in the germline V gene. This CDR3 reads CASSYVREAGEQYF. In nucleotides, the CDR3 is TGTGCCAGCAGTTACGTTCGGGAGGCCGGTGAGCAGTACTTC.

The rearrangement uses TRBV6-1 and TRBJ2-1, with D possibly matching TRBD1 (6 bases). V was pared by 6 bases and J by 9 bases, with 15 bases between. Germline V gene lookup returns CDR1 MNHNS and CDR2 SASEGT. CDR3 size: 13 residues. The CDR3 nucleotides are TGTGCCAGCAGGGACAGTGGTCGGGGTGAGCAGTTCTTC. It encodes CASRDSGRGEQFF.

V usage is TRBV28 and J usage is TRBJ1-2; D remains ambiguous. The CDR3 extends over 13 amino acids. V dropped 5 bases and J dropped 4 bases, with 11 bases sitting between them. Germline loops: CDR1 MDHEN, CDR2 SYDVKM. The CDR3 DNA reads as TGTGCCAGCAGTGAGAAGACTTCCTATGGCTACACCTTC. Translated, it gives CASSEKTSYGYTF.